This is a list of T cell receptor beta chains from one sample in a study of blood T cell repertoires in COVID-19. TCRdb's copy holds only in-frame clones and misses some; the assay was immunoSEQ multiplex PCR. The sample yields about 54,000 clones, 75% to 85% seen once. The sequenced sample was peripheral blood. Source of these receptors: a woman aged 60-70 years with acute or convalescent COVID-19. Both conserved end residues are part of each CDR3. The D gene is left open where the match is weak. Expanded clones are given a class, and other clones once, few, many or no size at all.

>.|TRBV20-1|TRBJ2-3|.
CSASSDSRTDTQYF
TGCAGTGCTAGTAGCGACAGCCGCACAGATACGCAGTATTTT
>.|TRBV3-1/TRBV3-2|TRBJ2-2|.
CASSPQEGGGNTGELFF
TGTGCCAGCAGCCCGCAGGAAGGGGGGGGAAACACCGGGGAGCTGTTTTTT
>.|TRBV19|TRBJ1-5|.
CASKFSGGQPQHF
TGTGCCAGTAAATTTTCGGGGGGTCAGCCCCAGCATTTT
>.|TRBV18|TRBJ2-1|.
CASFGGPKNEQFF
TGTGCCAGCTTCGGGGGGCCGAAAAATGAGCAGTTCTTC
>.|TRBV12-3/TRBV12-4|TRBJ2-1|.
CASSLRTNNEQFF
TGTGCCAGCAGTTTAAGGACTAACAATGAGCAGTTCTTC
>.|TRBV5-6|TRBJ1-1|.
CASSSGQYNTEAFF
TGTGCCAGCAGCAGTGGACAGTACAACACTGAAGCTTTCTTT
>TRBD2|TRBV19|TRBJ2-1|.
CASSLGGGSNNEQFF
TGTGCCAGTAGTCTCGGGGGGGGGAGTAACAATGAGCAGTTCTTC
>TRBD1|TRBV2|TRBJ1-5|.
CASSDPDRGPGQPQHF
TGTGCCAGCAGTGACCCGGACAGGGGGCCCGGGCAGCCCCAGCATTTT
>.|TRBV9|TRBJ2-7|.
CASSPGTWTENYEQYF
TGTGCCAGCAGCCCAGGGACGTGGACAGAGAATTACGAGCAGTACTTC
>.|TRBV25-1|TRBJ2-7|.
CASSRSSGWRYEQYF
TGTGCCAGCAGTCGCAGTTCCGGTTGGAGGTACGAGCAGTACTTC
>.|TRBV7-9|TRBJ2-1|.
CASSLGRGGSYNEQFF
TGTGCCAGCAGCTTAGGACGAGGCGGGTCCTACAATGAGCAGTTCTTC
>TRBD1|TRBV6-5|TRBJ1-1|.
CATSGGQKNTEAFF
TGTGCCACCTCAGGGGGACAGAAGAACACTGAAGCTTTCTTT
>.|TRBV5-4|TRBJ1-2|.
CASSLDGQTKTYGYTF
TGTGCCAGCAGCTTGGACGGACAGACAAAAACCTATGGCTACACCTTC
>TRBD1|TRBV6-2/TRBV6-3|TRBJ1-6|.
CASSLTGYLSPLHF
TGTGCCAGCAGCCTGACAGGGTACCTTTCACCCCTCCACTTT
>.|TRBV7-6|TRBJ2-7|.
CASSLEGVETYEQYF
TGTGCCAGCAGCTTAGAGGGGGTAGAGACCTACGAGCAGTACTTC
>.|TRBV6-4|TRBJ1-2|.
CASSDSAGTYGYTF
TGTGCCAGCAGTGACTCAGCAGGGACATATGGCTACACCTTC
>.|TRBV10-3|TRBJ1-5|.
CAISVNSNQPQHF
TGTGCCATCAGTGTAAATAGCAATCAGCCCCAGCATTTT
>.|TRBV7-2|TRBJ1-1|.
CASSRQRNTEAFF
TGTGCCAGCAGCCGACAGAGAAACACTGAAGCTTTCTTT
>.|TRBV7-9|TRBJ1-1|.
CASSTSQGRTEAFF
TGTGCCAGCAGCACGTCCCAGGGAAGGACTGAAGCTTTCTTT
>TRBD2|TRBV3-1/TRBV3-2|TRBJ2-1|.
CASSQEPGGSSYNEQFF
TGTGCCAGCAGCCAAGAACCCGGGGGGAGCTCCTACAATGAGCAGTTCTTC
>TRBD2|TRBV5-1|TRBJ2-3|.
CASSLTSGSDTQYF
TGCGCCAGCAGCTTGACTAGCGGCTCAGATACGCAGTATTTT
>TRBD1|TRBV24-1|TRBJ2-6|.
CATSDPGTGGSGANVLTF
TGTGCCACCAGTGATCCCGGGACAGGTGGCTCTGGGGCCAACGTCCTGACTTTC
>.|TRBV6-5|TRBJ1-4|once
CASSYTGTQGEKLFF
TGTGCCAGCAGTTACACCGGGACTCAGGGTGAAAAACTGTTTTTT
>.|TRBV18|TRBJ2-7|.
CASSPPGQVEQYF
TGTGCCAGCTCACCACCGGGGCAGGTCGAGCAGTACTTC
>.|TRBV28|TRBJ1-3|.
CASNPFAGDSGNTIYF
TGTGCCAGCAATCCGTTTGCGGGTGACTCTGGAAACACCATATATTTT
>TRBD1|TRBV27|TRBJ1-2|.
CASSLQGRNYGYTF
TGTGCCAGCAGTCTACAGGGGAGAAACTATGGCTACACCTTC
>TRBD2|TRBV19|TRBJ2-2|.
CASSIESGRNTGELFF
TGTGCCAGTAGTATAGAGAGCGGGAGGAACACCGGGGAGCTGTTTTTT
>.|TRBV3-1/TRBV3-2|TRBJ1-3|.
CASSQGRFSGNTIYF
TGTGCCAGCAGCCAAGGCCGGTTCTCTGGAAACACCATATATTTT
>TRBD1|TRBV7-8|TRBJ2-7|.
CASSLSTGASYEQYF
TGTGCCAGCAGCTTATCCACAGGGGCCTCCTACGAGCAGTACTTC
>.|TRBV7-2|TRBJ2-2|once
CASRQLANTGELFF
TGTGCCAGCAGACAGCTCGCGAACACCGGGGAGCTGTTTTTT
>.|TRBV28|TRBJ1-1|few
CASSSGVRYTEAFF
TGTGCCAGCAGTTCAGGTGTGCGTTACACTGAAGCTTTCTTT
>TRBD1|TRBV27|TRBJ1-2|once
CASKDRVGGYTF
TGTGCCAGCAAGGACAGGGTCGGTGGCTACACCTTC
>.|TRBV5-1|TRBJ2-5|few
CASSFAYLGGGEETQYF
TGCGCCAGCAGCTTCGCCTATCTAGGGGGGGGTGAGGAGACCCAGTACTTC
>.|TRBV19|TRBJ2-1|.
CASMGTGVPYNEQFF
TGTGCCAGTATGGGGACGGGGGTCCCCTACAATGAGCAGTTCTTC
>TRBD1|TRBV9|TRBJ1-1|.
CASSKPGGHTEAFF
TGTGCCAGCAGCAAACCAGGGGGGCACACTGAAGCTTTCTTT
>TRBD1|TRBV19|TRBJ2-5|.
CASKADRQETQYF
TGTGCCAGTAAGGCGGACAGGCAAGAGACCCAGTACTTC
>.|TRBV5-8|TRBJ1-1|.
CASSLAGQNTEAFF
TGTGCCAGCAGCTTGGCGGGACAAAACACTGAAGCTTTCTTT
>TRBD1|TRBV7-8|TRBJ1-4|.
CASSLGQGREKLFF
TGTGCCAGCAGCCTGGGACAGGGAAGGGAAAAACTGTTTTTT
>.|TRBV6-1|TRBJ1-5|.
CASSEGSGVNQPQHF
TGTGCCAGCAGTGAAGGATCGGGGGTTAATCAGCCCCAGCATTTT
>TRBD1|TRBV2|TRBJ1-2|.
CASSGTGPYGYTF
TGTGCCAGCAGCGGGACAGGCCCATATGGCTACACCTTC
>TRBD1|TRBV9|TRBJ1-1|.
CASSVDHGTGGTEAFF
TGTGCCAGCAGCGTAGATCATGGGACAGGGGGAACTGAAGCTTTCTTT
>TRBD1|TRBV25-1|TRBJ1-3|.
CASSGGQGTNTIYF
TGTGCCAGCAGTGGGGGACAGGGTACAAACACCATATATTTT
>.|TRBV28|TRBJ1-4|.
CASSLSGFEKLFF
TGTGCCAGCAGTTTATCCGGGTTCGAAAAACTGTTTTTT
>TRBD1|TRBV5-6|TRBJ2-6|once
CASSFWDRLGANVLTF
TGTGCCAGCAGCTTCTGGGACAGATTGGGGGCCAACGTCCTGACTTTC
>TRBD1|TRBV24-1|TRBJ2-6|.
CATSDQGQVSGANVLTF
TGTGCCACCAGTGATCAGGGACAGGTCTCTGGGGCCAACGTCCTGACTTTC
>TRBD2|TRBV13|TRBJ2-5|once
CASSPSGGGETQYF
TGTGCCAGCAGCCCTAGCGGGGGGGGAGAGACCCAGTACTTC
>.|TRBV6-5|TRBJ1-1|.
CASSRSPTLNTEAFF
TGTGCCAGCAGCCGTTCCCCGACACTTAACACTGAAGCTTTCTTT